This T cell receptor (beta chain) was sequenced for a study of blood T cell repertoires in COVID-19. Study as a whole: In each case, the material was cDNA or gDNA derived from T cells, B-cell-depleted T cells, or PBMCs.

TCRdb's table, derived via immunoSEQ multiplex PCR, lists solely in-frame clones and lacks some. In the table there are over 150,000 clones, 65% to 85% of which are singletons. The CDR3 loop spans 14 amino acids. V was cut by 5 bases and J by 2 bases, with 13 bases left in between. CDR1 is MNHEY, CDR2 SVGAGI, per germline. Sequenced sample: PBMCs or T cells enriched from blood (not recorded which). This TCR came from a woman aged 25 to 45 who had recovered from COVID-19. The chain is built from TRBV6-5 and TRBJ2-7; TRBD2 might be the D (6 bases). The CDR3 sequence: CASSTGTFTYEQYF. DNA of the CDR3: TGTGCCAGCAGTACCGGGACTTTCACCTACGAGCAGTACTTC.